This TCR beta chain was profiled in a study of OX40 agonist ivuxolimab in advanced cancers. Study as a whole: Enrollees could have had prior anti-PD-1, anti-PD-L1 or anti-CTLA-4 therapy, which 30% to 50% had received.

As regards this clone: Its target is unknown.

Trimming took 6 bases from V and 4 from J; bases not matched to a gene: 18. The CDR3 is made up of 19 amino acids. Germline V gene data show CDR1 as LNHDA and CDR2 as SQIVND (reference sequence). TCRdb keeps only in-frame clones here, not all; method: immunoSEQ multiplex PCR. The profile shows 82,000 or so clones, approximately 85% of them singletons. Study results and caveats: At 0.1 to 3.0 mg/kg and by week 6, CD4+ and CD8+ T cells in the blood had expanded clonally.

The sequence came from an adult with an advanced solid tumor such as melanoma, head and neck, liver or kidney cancer. This sequence joins TRBV19 and TRBJ2-5; 12 nucleotides align to TRBD2. The source was CD4+ or CD8+ T cells sorted from blood, collected in a trial of the OX40 agonist ivuxolimab. The DNA of the CDR3 is TGTGCCAGTAGCCAGACCGGGACTAGCGGGTTGCTCTGGTCAGAGACCCAGTACTTC. Amino acids: CASSQTGTSGLLWSETQYF.